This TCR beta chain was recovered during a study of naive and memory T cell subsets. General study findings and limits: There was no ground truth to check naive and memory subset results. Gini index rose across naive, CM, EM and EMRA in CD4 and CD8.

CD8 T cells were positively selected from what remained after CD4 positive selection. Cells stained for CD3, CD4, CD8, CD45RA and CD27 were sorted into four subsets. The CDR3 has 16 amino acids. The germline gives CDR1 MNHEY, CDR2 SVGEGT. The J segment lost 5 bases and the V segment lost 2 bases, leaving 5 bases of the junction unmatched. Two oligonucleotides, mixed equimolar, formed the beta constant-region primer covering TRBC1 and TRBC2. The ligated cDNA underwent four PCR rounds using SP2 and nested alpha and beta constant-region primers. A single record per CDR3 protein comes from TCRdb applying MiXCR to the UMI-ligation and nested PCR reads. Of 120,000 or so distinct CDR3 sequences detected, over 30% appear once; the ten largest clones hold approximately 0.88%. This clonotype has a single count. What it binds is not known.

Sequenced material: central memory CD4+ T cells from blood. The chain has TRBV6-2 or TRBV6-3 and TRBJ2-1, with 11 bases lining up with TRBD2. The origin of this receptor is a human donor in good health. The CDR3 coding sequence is TGTGCCAGCAGTTACACTAGCGGGAGACGCAACAATGAGCAGTTCTTC. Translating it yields CASSYTSGRRNNEQFF.